Sequencing of this T cell receptor beta chain was carried out in a study of CD8 T cells in Susac syndrome. Sequencing targeted TCR beta in blood CD8+ and CD4+ T cells. This clonotype was detected once. RNA was extracted with the RNeasy kit, and a quantity of roughly 0.5 to 1 ug was reverse transcribed using random hexamers. TCRdb used MiXCR to reprocess the immunoSEQ multiplex PCR reads, holding one entry per CDR3 protein. Among 100,000 to 150,000 distinct CDR3 sequences listed, around 75% were seen once. The origin of this receptor is a human donor with multiple sclerosis. The sample comprised CD8+ T cells from PBMCs.

The CDR3, as DNA: TGTGCCAGTAGTATATTCGGGACAGGGGCGAATGAGCAGTTCTTC. Amino acids: CASSIFGTGANEQFF. The V gene is TRBV19, the J gene TRBJ2-1; 10 bases are shared with TRBD1. The CDR3 loop spans 15 amino acids. Trimming removed 2 bases from V and 7 bases from J; junction bases left unmatched: 5. Germline lookup yields CDR1 LNHDA and CDR2 SQIVND (reference sequence). Full variable domain (outside the CDR3, taken from reference TRBV19 and TRBJ2-1): DGGITQSPKYLFRKEGQNVTLSCEQNLNHDAMYWYRQDPGQGLRLIYYSQIVNDFQKGDIAEGYSVSREKKESFPLTVTSAQKNPTAFYLCASSIFGTGANEQFFGPGTRLTVL.